These 25 T cell receptor beta chains came from one sample sequenced in a study of cytomegalovirus exposure and HLA in healthy donors. PCR amplification relied on 60 Vbeta primers (plus 13 Jbeta primers). Clones were read by immunoSEQ multiplex PCR, and TCRdb kept only the in-frame ones, dropping some. The sample shows about 180,000 clones, 75% to 90% of them seen only once. The sequenced sample was PBMCs. The receptor set was obtained from a girl between 5 and 17 years old in good health and CMV-seropositive.

This clone was detected only a few times. J is TRBJ1-1 and V is TRBV6-5; maybe TRBD1 (5 bases). V dropped 5 bases and J dropped 8 bases, with 9 bases sitting between them. The CDR3 length is 11 residues. The germline CDR1 and CDR2 sequences are MNHEY and SVGAGI. This CDR3 is CASSRGGEAFF. CDR3 coding DNA: TGTGCCAGCAGTCGCGGGGGGGAAGCTTTCTTT.

This clone was recorded many times. CDR3 sequence: CAGAGEINTEAFF. The DNA of the CDR3 is TGTGCCGGGGCAGGGGAAATAAACACTGAAGCTTTCTTT. The V call is TRBV2, the J call TRBJ1-1, with D possibly being TRBD1 (6 bases). CDR1 is SNHLY, CDR2 FYNNEI, per germline. This CDR3 comprises 13 residues. Trimming pared 11 bases from V and 2 bases from J, leaving 15 bases between.

The V gene is TRBV6-1, the J gene TRBJ2-1; maybe TRBD2 (5 bases). With 7 bases removed from V and 11 bases from J, the gap between germline ends came to 15 bases. The germline V gene has CDR1 MNHNS and CDR2 SASEGT. The length of the CDR3 is 12 residues. The CDR3 DNA sequence: TGTGCCAGCAACTCTCGGCGGGTACAGCAGTTCTTC. This encodes CASNSRRVQQFF.

The V gene is TRBV29-1, the J gene TRBJ1-1, with D possibly matching TRBD1 (6 bases). Germline V CDR1 and CDR2: SQVTM, ANQGSEA. V shed 8 bases and J shed 0 bases, with 10 bases lying between them. The CDR3 runs to 12 residues. The CDR3 loop reads CSPTGMNTEAFF. The CDR3 DNA reads TGCAGCCCCACAGGGATGAACACTGAAGCTTTCTTT.

This clone was picked up one time. The CDR3 DNA follows: TGCGCCTCCAGGGAGGGTTCGAACACTGAAGCTTTCTTT. Translating it yields CASREGSNTEAFF. The chain links TRBV10-1 to TRBJ1-1; possible D gene TRBD1, 5 bases. The germline V gene has CDR1 WNHNN and CDR2 SYGVQD (reference sequence). The CDR3 is made up of 13 amino acids. Trimming took off 11 bases at V and 1 base at J, with 14 bases between the two ends.

The chain uses TRBV19 and TRBJ2-1, with TRBD1 matching 8 bases. The trim removed 7 bases at V and 4 bases at J, leaving 12 bases unmatched. The germline CDR1 and CDR2 sequences are LNHDA and SQIVND (reference sequence). The CDR3 has 16 amino acids. The chain's CDR3 is CASIGGSGGPYNEQFF. CDR3 coding DNA: TGTGCCAGTATCGGAGGGTCAGGGGGCCCGTACAATGAGCAGTTCTTC.

The V call is TRBV6-5, the J call TRBJ1-2, with a tentative D call TRBD1 (5 bases). The V gene lost 2 bases and the J gene lost 2 bases, with 9 bases spanning the gap. Germline CDR1 reads MNHEY; CDR2 reads SVGAGI. CDR3 length: 14 amino acids. CDR3 protein: CASSYKQGNYGYTF. The CDR3 nucleotides are TGTGCCAGCAGTTACAAGCAGGGAAACTATGGCTACACCTTC.

The chain carries TRBV4-2 and TRBJ2-2; D unresolved. Germline V gene data show CDR1 as LGHNA and CDR2 as YNFKEQ. V dropped 1 base and J dropped 6 bases, with 3 bases sitting between them. CDR3 size: 12 residues. In DNA, the CDR3 is TGTGCCAGCAGCCAAGCCGCCGGGGAGCTGTTTTTT. Translation: CASSQAAGELFF.

The V call is TRBV27, the J call TRBJ1-2; weak D call: TRBD1 (6 bases). Deletions cut 3 bases from V and 8 bases from J, with 22 bases between. Germline CDR1 MNHEY, CDR2 SMNVEV (reference sequence). This CDR3 spans 16 amino acids. The DNA of the CDR3 is TGTGCCAGCAGTTTCGGACAGACACCCTTCAGTACGGGCTACACCTTC. Protein: CASSFGQTPFSTGYTF.

The CDR3 loop is CASRRRQGATGGELFF. The DNA for the CDR3 is TGCGCCAGCAGAAGGCGGCAGGGGGCGACGGGCGGGGAGCTGTTTTTT. This chain links TRBV5-1 with TRBJ2-2; 8 bases are shared with TRBD1. Trimming took 5 bases from V and 7 from J; bases not matched to a gene: 13. This CDR3 spans 16 amino acids. CDR1 is SGHRS and CDR2 is YFSETQ in the germline V gene.

This chain connects TRBV5-6 to TRBJ2-7; D remains ambiguous. V lost 3 bases and J 6 bases, leaving 16 bases between the germline ends. This CDR3 has 14 amino acids. Germline loops: CDR1 SGHDT, CDR2 YYEEEE. CDR3 nucleotide sequence: TGTGCCAGCAGCTCACCCTTCGTTGCGTCCGAGCAGTACTTC. It encodes CASSSPFVASEQYF.

The genes are TRBV4-3 and TRBJ2-1; 8 bases line up with TRBD2. V trimming: 0 bases; J trimming: 7 bases; junction bases outside the gene matches: 8. From germline, CDR1 is LGHNA and CDR2 YSLEER. The CDR3 totals 16 residues. In DNA, the CDR3 is TGCGCCAGCAGCCAAGATATCGGGGGGGGCTCTAATGAGCAGTTCTTC. It translates to CASSQDIGGGSNEQFF.

The rearrangement links TRBV7-8 to TRBJ2-3; the D gene is possibly TRBD1 (6 bases). CDR3 length: 16 amino acids. CDR1 SGHVS and CDR2 FQNEAQ come from the germline V gene. V lost 1 base and J 0 bases, leaving 11 bases between the germline ends. CDR3 nucleotide sequence: TGTGCCAGCAGCTTAGTGGGGGCCACTAGCACAGATACGCAGTATTTT. Its protein is CASSLVGATSTDTQYF.

This clone was found once. The chain joins TRBV30 to TRBJ2-5; D unresolved. V lost 1 base and J 5 bases, leaving 8 bases between the germline ends. The CDR3 sequence is 12 residues long. Germline V lookup: CDR1 GTSNPN, CDR2 SVGIG (reference sequence). CDR3 sequence reads: CAWSGNEETQYF. The CDR3, as DNA: TGTGCCTGGAGTGGAAACGAGGAGACCCAGTACTTC.

V gene TRBV6-6 combines with J gene TRBJ1-5, with D tentatively TRBD1 (5 bases). In germline, CDR1 is MNHNY, CDR2 SVGAGI (reference sequence). The CDR3 runs to 15 residues. The ends were cut back, 6 bases at V and 0 bases at J, with 12 bases in the middle. CDR3 coding DNA: TGTGCCAGCAGCTTCGGACAATATAGCAATCAGCCCCAGCATTTT. Protein product: CASSFGQYSNQPQHF.

The chain uses TRBV19 and TRBJ2-7; TRBD2 might be the D (5 bases). The length of the CDR3 is 15 residues. Trimming stripped 1 base from V and 1 base from J, with 11 bases between. Looked up from germline, CDR1 is LNHDA and CDR2 is SQIVND (reference sequence). CDR3 amino acids: CASSIGGSGSYEQYF. CDR3 nucleotides: TGTGCCAGTAGTATAGGAGGCAGCGGATCCTACGAGCAGTACTTC. Full variable domain (missing parts from reference TRBV19 and TRBJ2-7): DGGITQSPKYLFRKEGQNVTLSCEQNLNHDAMYWYRQDPGQGLRLIYYSQIVNDFQKGDIAEGYSVSREKKESFPLTVTSAQKNPTAFYLCASSIGGSGSYEQYFGPGTRLTVT.

The V gene is TRBV30, the J gene TRBJ2-5; a weak D match, TRBD1 (6 bases). This CDR3 has 12 amino acids. V was shortened by 5 bases and J by 4 bases, with 11 bases between the two germline ends. Germline V gene lookup returns CDR1 GTSNPN and CDR2 SVGIG (reference sequence). CDR3 residues: CAWSTGRETQYF. CDR3 in DNA: TGTGCCTGGTCAACAGGGCGAGAGACCCAGTACTTC.

The V call is TRBV19, the J call TRBJ2-6; D call uncertain. The CDR3 has 14 amino acids. V lost 6 bases to trimming and J lost 2 bases, with 8 bases between them. CDR1 LNHDA and CDR2 SQIVND come from the germline V gene (reference sequence). CDR3 residues: CASSNTAGANVLTF. CDR3 coding DNA: TGTGCCAGTAGCAATACGGCTGGGGCCAACGTCCTGACTTTC.

The genes are TRBV5-1 and TRBJ1-6; 9 nucleotides match TRBD1. Germline CDR1 reads SGHRS; CDR2 reads YFSETQ. V lost 3 bases and J lost 9; bases outside the gene matches: 4. The CDR3 consists of 14 residues. The CDR3, as DNA: TGCGCCAGCAGCTCTGGGACAGGGATTTCACCCCTCCACTTT. It specifies CASSSGTGISPLHF.

Concerning this clone itself: This sample also contains other DNA sequences that code for the same CDR3. V usage is TRBV29-1 and J usage is TRBJ2-7; D is perhaps TRBD2 (6 bases). The CDR3 is 12 amino acids. Trimming took off 5 bases at V and 6 bases at J, with 14 bases between the two ends. Germline V CDR1 and CDR2: SQVTM, ANQGSEA. CDR3 protein: CSVLGLPLEQYF. DNA of the CDR3: TGCAGCGTTTTGGGACTTCCACTCGAGCAGTACTTC.

The V gene is TRBV12-5, the J gene TRBJ2-6; 9 bases fit TRBD1. This CDR3 comprises 21 residues. CDR1 and CDR2 (germline): LGHNT, FRNRAP. With 0 bases clipped from V and 1 base from J, the junction kept 13 bases outside the gene matches. DNA for the CDR3: TGTGCTAGTGGTTTGGTATTTTCGGGGACAGGGCCCCAATCTGGGGCCAACGTCCTGACTTTC. Translating gives CASGLVFSGTGPQSGANVLTF.

This clone appeared once. The chain is built from TRBV7-9 and TRBJ1-2; D is undetermined. Germline assignment: CDR1 SEHNR and CDR2 FQNEAQ (reference sequence). The CDR3 totals 13 residues. V shed 5 bases and J shed 2 bases, with 9 bases lying between them. DNA for the CDR3: TGTGCCAGCAGCCCGGAGGAGAACTATGGCTACACCTTC. This translates into CASSPEENYGYTF. Together with reference TRBV7-9 and TRBJ1-2, the CDR3 gives the full variable domain: DTGVSQNPRHKITKRGQNVTFRCDPISEHNRLYWYRQTLGQGPEFLTYFQNEAQLEKSRLLSDRFSAERPKGSFSTLEIQRTEQGDSAMYLCASSPEENYGYTFGSGTRLTVV.

This sequence joins TRBV11-2 and TRBJ1-5, with TRBD1 as a possible D gene (5 bases). Per germline, CDR1 SGHAT and CDR2 FQNNGV. This CDR3 has 15 residues. The germline V and J ends were trimmed by 5 bases and 3 bases, with 14 bases remaining between them. The chain's CDR3 is CASSKGWGDNQPQHF. Here the CDR3 DNA reads TGTGCCAGCAGCAAGGGGTGGGGGGACAATCAGCCCCAGCATTTT.

This chain connects TRBV27 to TRBJ2-3, with a tentative D call TRBD2 (5 bases). In germline, CDR1 is MNHEY, CDR2 SMNVEV (reference sequence). CDR3 length: 14 residues. Trimming pared 2 bases from V and 0 bases from J, leaving 6 bases between. The CDR3 region has the DNA TGTGCCAGCAGTTTAGAGCGGAGCACAGATACGCAGTATTTT. The encoded protein is CASSLERSTDTQYF.

This chain connects TRBV9 to TRBJ1-1; 9 positions match TRBD1. This CDR3 is built from 14 residues. The V segment lost 4 bases and the J segment 4 bases; nucleotides outside the gene matches: 5. Germline loops: CDR1 SGDLS, CDR2 YYNGEE. CDR3 loop: CASSLWDRATEAFF. CDR3 nucleotide sequence: TGTGCCAGCAGCCTCTGGGACAGGGCCACTGAAGCTTTCTTT.